This T cell receptor (beta chain) is from a study of shared clonotypes between healthy human individuals. As to this clone: Its antigen remains unknown. The sample holds other DNA sequences that translate to the same CDR3.

Study donors comprised healthy, HIV-negative adults devoid of recent acute infection or vaccination. The assay was immunoSEQ multiplex PCR, and TCRdb's table has in-frame clones only and misses some. There are approximately 1.5 million clones in the sample; just under 99% occur only once, and approximately 0.38% lies in the top ten. Study outcomes and limitations: A limitation of the genetic and exposure-history diversity represented arose from few donors.

The CDR3 covers 13 residues. Trimming took off 3 bases at V and 4 bases at J, with 9 bases between the two ends. Germline-derived CDR1 and CDR2 are SNHLY and FYNNEI. V usage is TRBV2 and J usage is TRBJ1-2; D remains ambiguous. Sequencing input: naive CD4+ T cells sorted from blood. This sample's subset: CD45RA+ positively selected. This sequence originates from a man aged 25 to 45 in good health. In DNA, the CDR3 is TGTGCCAGCAGTGAGGAACGGGGCTATGGCTACACCTTC. Protein sequence: CASSEERGYGYTF.